One and the same sample provided the 14 T cell receptor beta chains below, sequenced in a study of neurological immune-mediated disorders. TCRdb reprocessed the 5' RACE reads with MiXCR, giving one entry per CDR3 protein. The sample shows about 62,000 distinct CDR3 sequences, less than 6% of them seen only once. The sequenced sample was PBMCs. The receptors come from a woman in her forties or fifties with multiple sclerosis.

In its sample, this clonotype was seen many times. This chain joins TRBV6-6 and TRBJ2-2; D is unclear. Germline V gives CDR1 MNHNY, CDR2 SVGAGI (reference sequence). Trimming left V 6 bases short and J 2 bases short, with 7 bases between. CDR3 size: 13 residues. The CDR3 loop reads CASRVSNTGELFF. The CDR3 DNA sequence: TGTGCCAGCAGGGTTTCTAACACCGGGGAGCTGTTTTTT.

This clonotype was picked up many times. The chain has TRBV7-9 and TRBJ2-7; unclear D gene. The CDR3 is made up of 12 amino acids. The germline V and J ends were trimmed by 3 bases and 6 bases, with 9 bases remaining between them. Germline V gene sequence: CDR1 SEHNR, CDR2 FQNEAQ (reference sequence). CDR3 nucleotides: TGTGCCAGCAGCTTTGGGAATCGCGAGCAGTACTTC. This codes for CASSFGNREQYF. Looking up the rest from reference TRBV7-9 and TRBJ2-7 gives the full variable domain: DTGVSQNPRHKITKRGQNVTFRCDPISEHNRLYWYRQTLGQGPEFLTYFQNEAQLEKSRLLSDRFSAERPKGSFSTLEIQRTEQGDSAMYLCASSFGNREQYFGPGTRLTVT.

Many counts were recorded for this clonotype. This rearrangement joins TRBV7-2 to TRBJ1-1; no definite D call. The CDR3 extends over 14 amino acids. Trimming shortened V by 2 bases and J by 7 bases, and 14 bases separated the two germline ends. CDR1 and CDR2 (germline): SGHTA, FQGNSA. DNA for the CDR3: TGTGCCAGCAGCTTAAAATCCGGAGACCTTGAAGCTTTCTTT. Translation gives CASSLKSGDLEAFF. Filled out from reference TRBV7-2 and TRBJ1-1, the complete variable domain reads GAGVSQSPSNKVTEKGKDVELRCDPISGHTALYWYRQSLGQGLEFLIYFQGNSAPDKSGLPSDRFSAERTGGSVSTLTIQRTQQEDSAVYLCASSLKSGDLEAFFGQGTRLTVV.

In the case of this clonotype: This may be a read error: a much more frequent sequence differs by one nucleotide. The chain has TRBV6-4 and TRBJ2-3; D is possibly TRBD1 or TRBD2 (6 bases each). Trimming shortened V by 7 bases and J by 3 bases, and 14 bases separated the two germline ends. Germline V gene lookup returns CDR1 MRHNA and CDR2 SNTAGT. This CDR3 comprises 14 residues. In DNA form, the CDR3 reads TGTGCCAGCATTGAGGGGGAGGCGACAGATACGCAGTATTTT. Translating gives CASIEGEATDTQYF.

The table lists this clonotype with many counts. The V gene is TRBV20-1, the J gene TRBJ2-3; 14 nucleotides align to TRBD2. Germline loops: CDR1 DFQATT, CDR2 SNEGSKA (reference sequence). This CDR3 region has 15 residues. V shed 5 bases and J 2 bases; nucleotides not matched to a gene: 3. The CDR3 nucleotides read TGCAGTGCTCAGGGACTAGCGGGGGACACAGATACGCAGTATTTT. Protein: CSAQGLAGDTDTQYF.

At least ten counts were recorded for this clonotype. CDR3 residues: CASSLGLETQYF. The CDR3 DNA follows: TGTGCCAGCAGCTTAGGTCTAGAGACCCAGTACTTC. V usage is TRBV7-2 and J usage is TRBJ2-5; no firm D call. The CDR3 length is 12 residues. V lost 1 base and J 4 bases, leaving 4 bases between the germline ends. Germline V gene data show CDR1 as SGHTA and CDR2 as FQGNSA.

This clonotype was seen many times. The chain couples TRBV20-1 to TRBJ1-1, with 7 nucleotides matching TRBD1. This CDR3 is built from 13 residues. The junction had 7 bases not matched to a gene; V was cut back by 6 bases and J by 3 bases. Germline V gene sequence: CDR1 DFQATT, CDR2 SNEGSKA (reference sequence). Here the CDR3 DNA reads TGCAGTGCCCTTAATACAGGGGACACTGAAGCTTTCTTT. Protein: CSALNTGDTEAFF.

Many counts were recorded for this clonotype. The chain employs TRBV12-3 or TRBV12-4 and TRBJ1-1; D uncertain. The CDR3 is 13 residues long. V lost 3 bases and J 7 bases, leaving 12 bases between the germline ends. The CDR3 loop reads CASSFVAESEAFF. As DNA, the CDR3 is TGTGCCAGCAGTTTTGTTGCAGAGAGTGAAGCTTTCTTT.

On this clonotype itself: One base away lies a much larger clone, so this may be a sequencing read error. The missing conserved phenylalanine or tryptophan at the end of this CDR3 makes a read error likely. The chain uses TRBV6-5 and TRBJ2-7, with a weak D call TRBD1 (6 bases). The V and J ends lost 8 bases and 5 bases respectively, with 10 bases between them. Germline V gene lookup returns CDR1 MNHEY and CDR2 SVGAGI. This CDR3 comprises 11 residues. CDR3 residues: CASGRGNEQYY. The CDR3 DNA sequence: TGTGCCAGCGGAAGGGGGAACGAGCAGTACTAC.

This clonotype was observed at least ten times. The chain joins TRBV7-2 to TRBJ1-2; 7 positions agree with TRBD1. CDR3 length: 15 amino acids. V trimming: 5 bases; J trimming: 8 bases; junction bases outside the gene matches: 14. Germline V lookup: CDR1 SGHTA, CDR2 FQGNSA. CDR3 residues: CASSRQGQGSGGYTF. The CDR3 nucleotides are TGTGCCAGCAGCCGACAGGGCCAAGGATCGGGGGGCTACACCTTC.

Many counts were recorded for this clonotype. This chain links TRBV6-2 or TRBV6-3 with TRBJ2-7; no reliable D call. V lost 6 bases, J lost 3 bases, and 12 bases lay in between. Germline loops: CDR1 MNHEY, CDR2 SVGEGT. The CDR3 length is 13 residues. CDR3 amino acids: CASSRSRYYEQYV. CDR3 sequence (DNA): TGTGCCAGCAGCCGGAGCAGGTACTACGAGCAGTACGTC.

This clonotype was seen only a few times. This chain joins TRBV30 and TRBJ2-1; no firm D call. This CDR3 is 11 amino acids long. Per germline, CDR1 GTSNPN and CDR2 SVGIG (reference sequence). V was shortened by 3 bases and J by 7 bases, with 7 bases between the two germline ends. CDR3 coding DNA: TGTGCCTGGAGCGCCAGGAATGAGCAGTTCTTC. It encodes CAWSARNEQFF. Full variable domain (missing parts from reference TRBV30 and TRBJ2-1): SQTIHQWPATLVQPVGSPLSLECTVEGTSNPNLYWYRQAAGRGLQLLFYSVGIGQISSEVPQNLSASRPQDRQFILSSKKLLLSDSGFYLCAWSARNEQFFGPGTRLTVL.

This clonotype has at least ten counts. The J gene is TRBJ2-3, the V gene TRBV7-2; 8 nucleotides align to TRBD1. The germline V gene has CDR1 SGHTA and CDR2 FQGNSA. This CDR3 comprises 16 residues. V lost 5 bases and J lost 2; bases outside the gene matches: 9. CDR3 coding DNA: TGTGCCAGCAGCCCAAGAGGGACAGGATACACAGATACGCAGTATTTT. Its protein is CASSPRGTGYTDTQYF.

This clonotype was seen a handful of times. The V gene is TRBV9, the J gene TRBJ2-2, with TRBD2 as a possible D gene (6 bases). The CDR3 totals 15 residues. Trimming pared 6 bases from V and 0 bases from J, leaving 12 bases between. Germline V CDR1 and CDR2: SGDLS, YYNGEE. The CDR3 nucleotides read TGTGCCAGCACCTTGGGACTGACGAACACCGGGGAGCTGTTTTTT. It translates to CASTLGLTNTGELFF.